The 5 T cell receptor beta chains presented below share a single source sample, sequenced in a study of tumor and adjacent non-tumor tissue in lung cancer. RNA was extracted from bulk tissue without any cell sorting. More than 3 cm separated this lung sample from the edge of the tumor. TCRbeta libraries were built with three rounds of nested PCR, modified from ARM-PCR. From the multiplex PCR reads, TCRdb called clonotypes with MiXCR, one entry per CDR3 protein. The sample holds 85,000 or so distinct CDR3 sequences, roughly 77% seen once. The sample comprised distant non-tumor lung tissue. Every receptor here comes from a woman aged 45-59 years with non-small cell lung cancer.

V is TRBV12-3 or TRBV12-4 and J is TRBJ2-5; no definite D call. CDR3 length: 12 residues. The CDR3 DNA reads as TGTCCCGGCAGTTGGGTCCAAGAGACCCAGTACTTC. Translating gives CPGSWVQETQYF.

This clonotype was observed a handful of times. This may arise from a read error, as a much more abundant clone is one base away. The CDR3 carries no conserved terminal phenylalanine or tryptophan, so it likely arises from a read error. The chain is built from TRBV20-1 and TRBJ1-5; no clear D. Deletions cut 3 bases from V and 6 bases from J, with 0 bases between. Germline V lookup: CDR1 DFQATT, CDR2 SNEGSKA (reference sequence). The CDR3 is made up of 9 amino acids. The CDR3, as DNA: TGCAGTGCTAGTCAGCCCCAGCATTTG. Encoded protein: CSASQPQHL.

This clonotype was seen at least ten times. The V call is TRBV28, the J call TRBJ2-1; TRBD2 aligns across 7 bases. This CDR3 has 14 amino acids. J lost 4 bases, V lost 7 bases, and 7 bases had no gene match. In germline, CDR1 is MDHEN, CDR2 SYDVKM. CDR3 loop: CASIAGERYNEQFF. CDR3 DNA: TGTGCCAGCATTGCGGGAGAGAGATACAATGAGCAGTTCTTC.

The table lists this clonotype with many counts. The chain couples TRBV15 to TRBJ1-5, with D unresolved. The CDR3 contains 15 residues. Between the trimmed V and J ends, which lost 0 bases and 4 bases, there was a span of 10 bases. Germline V lookup: CDR1 LNHNV, CDR2 YYDKDF (reference sequence). CDR3 sequence reads: CATSRDGGENQPQHF. DNA of the CDR3: TGTGCCACCAGCAGAGATGGAGGTGAGAATCAGCCCCAGCATTTT.

With regard to this clonotype: At one of its ends the junction is not consistent with the germline gene, which may arise from a read error. The chain has TRBV29-1 and TRBJ2-3; possibly TRBD1 for D (6 bases). Germline V gene data show CDR1 as SQVTM and CDR2 as ANQGSEA. This CDR3 is built from 15 residues. CDR3 nucleotide sequence: TGCAGCGTTGCTGGGTCGGTGGGGGCAGGTGATACGCAGATTTTT. Translation gives CSVAGSVGAGDTQIF.